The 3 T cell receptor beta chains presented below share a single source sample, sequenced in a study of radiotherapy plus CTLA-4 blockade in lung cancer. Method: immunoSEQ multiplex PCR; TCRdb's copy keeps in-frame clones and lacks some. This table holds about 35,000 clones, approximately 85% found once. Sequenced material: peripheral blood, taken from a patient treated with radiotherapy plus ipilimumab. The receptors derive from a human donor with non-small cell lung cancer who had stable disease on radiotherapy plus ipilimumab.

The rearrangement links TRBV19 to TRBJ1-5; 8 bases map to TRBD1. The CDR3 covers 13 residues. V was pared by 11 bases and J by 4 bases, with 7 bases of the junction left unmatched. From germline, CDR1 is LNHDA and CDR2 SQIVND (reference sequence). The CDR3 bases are TGTGCCGGACAGGGCCAGCCTAATCAGCCCCAGCATTTT. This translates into CAGQGQPNQPQHF.

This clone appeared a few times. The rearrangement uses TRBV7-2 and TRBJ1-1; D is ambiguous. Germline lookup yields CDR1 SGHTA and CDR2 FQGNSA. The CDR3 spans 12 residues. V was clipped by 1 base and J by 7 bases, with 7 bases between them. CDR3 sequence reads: CASSLDLHEAFF. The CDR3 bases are TGTGCCAGCAGCTTAGATTTACATGAAGCTTTCTTT.

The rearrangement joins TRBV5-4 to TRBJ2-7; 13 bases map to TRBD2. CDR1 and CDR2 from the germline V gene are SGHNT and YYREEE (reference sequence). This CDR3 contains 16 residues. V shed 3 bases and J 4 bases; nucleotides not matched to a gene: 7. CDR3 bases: TGTGCCAGCAGCTCGTGGACTAGCGGGAGTATATACGAGCAGTACTTC. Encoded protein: CASSSWTSGSIYEQYF.